This T cell receptor (beta chain) is drawn from a study of T cell repertoires in cytomegalovirus infection. In the study overall: Public signatures in TCR beta pointed to CMV infection and matching HLA type.

A few counts support this clonotype. Antigen: not known. TCRdb recomputed calls from the reads with MiXCR, one row per CDR3 protein. The repertoire has fewer than 1,000,000 distinct CDR3 sequences, 30% to 40% of them found once; the top ten carry over 10%. Trimming took 6 bases from V and 3 from J, leaving 14 bases between them. The CDR3 length is 14 residues. Germline V gene lookup returns CDR1 MNHEY and CDR2 SMNVEV (reference sequence). The V and J genes are TRBV27 and TRBJ1-1; D is unresolved. The sample consisted of cultured CD8+ T cells from PBMCs, taken from culture after CMV antigen stimulation. This receptor was identified in a human donor in good health (CMV status not recorded). Some clones in this sample may be carry-over from other donors' samples. The CDR3 region has the DNA TGTGCCAGCAGATGGACGGTTCTCGACACTGAAGCTTTCTTT. Its protein is CASRWTVLDTEAFF.